Each of the 13 T cell receptor beta chains below was sequenced from the same sample in a study of graft-versus-host responses after intestinal transplantation. The antigens of these receptors remain unknown. Clones were read by immunoSEQ multiplex PCR, and TCRdb kept only the in-frame ones, dropping some. The table shows fewer than 130,000 clones, with 80% to 95% occurring only once. This specimen was unstimulated CD8+ T cells sorted from spleen or lymph node cells, taken before intestinal transplant. These receptors all come from a human donor who received an intestinal transplant.

V and J are TRBV30 and TRBJ2-1; D is uncertain. Germline V CDR1 and CDR2: GTSNPN, SVGIG (reference sequence). The CDR3 covers 14 residues. V shed 0 bases and J shed 6 bases, with 12 bases lying between them. In nucleotides, the CDR3 is TGTGCCTGGAGTGTACGGTATAGCAGCAATGAGCAGTTCTTC. Its protein product is CAWSVRYSSNEQFF.

The CDR3 loop reads CASSPTGTGRPPQHF. In nucleotides, the CDR3 is TGTGCCAGCAGCCCCACCGGGACAGGCCGGCCGCCCCAGCATTTT. The V and J genes are TRBV27 and TRBJ1-5; 8 nucleotides align to TRBD1. Losses at the gene ends were 6 bases for V and 9 bases for J; bases not matched to a gene: 13. The CDR3 is 15 amino acids. Germline loops: CDR1 MNHEY, CDR2 SMNVEV (reference sequence).

This clone was recorded once. This CDR3 is also generated by other DNA sequences in the sample. For the CDR3, the DNA is TGTGCCTGGAGTGCCTCTTTTTACGAGCAGTACTTC. Amino acids: CAWSASFYEQYF. The genes are TRBV30 and TRBJ2-7; D is unclear. V lost 1 base to trimming and J lost 4 bases, with 8 bases between them. CDR1 is GTSNPN and CDR2 is SVGIG in the germline V gene (reference sequence). The CDR3 is made up of 12 amino acids.

The J gene is TRBJ2-6, the V gene TRBV6-1; possible D gene TRBD1, 5 bases. Looked up from germline, CDR1 is MNHNS and CDR2 is SASEGT. Trimming pared 5 bases from V and 1 base from J, leaving 9 bases between. The CDR3 runs 15 residues. The CDR3 protein is CASSSRVSGANVLTF. The CDR3 region has the DNA TGTGCCAGCAGTAGCAGGGTTTCTGGGGCCAACGTCCTGACTTTC.

The chain employs TRBV9 and TRBJ2-1, with D uncertain. The CDR3 extends over 13 amino acids. Germline V gene data show CDR1 as SGDLS and CDR2 as YYNGEE. V lost 0 bases, J lost 7 bases, and 8 bases lay in between. The CDR3 nucleotides are TGTGCCAGCAGCGTAGCCGGTCTGAATGAGCAGTTCTTC. Translating it yields CASSVAGLNEQFF.

The rearrangement uses TRBV9 and TRBJ1-3, with D unresolved. The V gene lost 0 bases and the J gene lost 0 bases, with 16 bases spanning the gap. The CDR3 extends over 18 amino acids. The germline V gene has CDR1 SGDLS and CDR2 YYNGEE. CDR3 region: CASSVAKGPASSGNTIYF. CDR3 bases: TGTGCCAGCAGCGTAGCAAAGGGTCCGGCGAGCTCTGGAAACACCATATATTTT.

The CDR3 spells CASSLGQTYYEQYF. The CDR3 DNA is TGCGCCAGCAGCTTGGGACAAACATACTACGAGCAGTACTTC. This chain uses TRBV5-1 with TRBJ2-7, with D uncertain. Germline CDR1 and CDR2: SGHRS and YFSETQ. Trimming pared 0 bases from V and 3 bases from J, leaving 10 bases between. The CDR3 consists of 14 residues.

The chain is built from TRBV5-1 and TRBJ2-3; D could derive from TRBD1 or TRBD2 (5 bases each). This CDR3 has 16 residues. The germline CDR1 and CDR2 sequences are SGHRS and YFSETQ. V lost 4 bases and J 2 bases, leaving 17 bases between the germline ends. CDR3 sequence (DNA): TGCGCCAGCAGCCCGTGGAAGGCAGGGACCACAGATACGCAGTATTTT. Amino acid sequence: CASSPWKAGTTDTQYF.

V and J are TRBV27 and TRBJ2-1; 7 bases align to TRBD1. J gave up 8 bases and V 2 bases, and 9 bases lay outside the gene matches. CDR1 is MNHEY and CDR2 is SMNVEV in the germline V gene (reference sequence). The length of the CDR3 is 15 residues. In DNA, the CDR3 is TGTGCCAGCAGTTTAATAGGACAGGTCCCCCATGAGCAGTTCTTC. This sequence encodes CASSLIGQVPHEQFF.

V and J are TRBV7-6 and TRBJ2-7, with D tentatively TRBD2 (6 bases). CDR1 and CDR2 from the germline V gene are SGHVS and FNYEAQ. Trimming shortened V by 5 bases and J by 4 bases, and 12 bases separated the two germline ends. The CDR3 covers 13 residues. The CDR3 is CASSTARGYEQYF. The CDR3 DNA reads TGTGCCAGCAGCACTGCGCGGGGATACGAGCAGTACTTC.

CDR3 loop: CASSETGRGETQYF. As DNA, the CDR3 is TGCGCCAGCAGCGAGACAGGGCGAGGCGAGACCCAGTACTTC. The chain has TRBV10-1 and TRBJ2-5, with 7 nucleotides matching TRBD1. Trimming removed 6 bases from V and 5 bases from J; junction bases left unmatched: 9. This CDR3 spans 14 amino acids. Looked up from germline, CDR1 is WNHNN and CDR2 is SYGVQD (reference sequence).

The genes are TRBV4-1 and TRBJ1-5; D remains ambiguous. This CDR3 contains 13 residues. With 0 bases removed from V and 7 bases from J, the gap between germline ends came to 7 bases. Germline CDR1 MGHRA, CDR2 YSYEKL. CDR3 amino acids: CASSQELWQPQHF. The CDR3 nucleotides read TGCGCCAGCAGCCAAGAACTATGGCAGCCCCAGCATTTT.

The rearrangement links TRBV18 to TRBJ2-7; either TRBD1 or TRBD2 may fit D (5 bases each). The V end was cut by 3 bases, the J end by 0 bases, with 9 bases between. The CDR3 extends over 14 amino acids. The germline V gene encodes CDR1 KGHSH and CDR2 LQKENI. CDR3 DNA sequence: TGTGCCAGCTCACCTCCAGGGAGCTCCTACGAGCAGTACTTC. Its protein product is CASSPPGSSYEQYF.